This T cell receptor (beta chain) was sequenced during a study of shared clonotypes between healthy human individuals. CDR3 length: 14 amino acids. The germline V gene encodes CDR1 MNHEY and CDR2 SMNVEV (reference sequence). The ends were cut back, 3 bases at V and 1 base at J, with 9 bases in the middle. Each sample came from a Caucasian adult donor living in Nashville, Tennessee. The genomic DNA of each subset was split evenly across several immunoSEQ plates. Measured with immunoSEQ multiplex PCR; TCRdb has only the in-frame clones, and not every one. This sample has some 2.4 million clones, with roughly 93% found just once. About this clone itself: What it binds is not known.

Overall study results and limits: Clonotypes shared by all four donors outscored non-shared clonotypes in generation probability.

This chain connects TRBV27 to TRBJ2-5; D is uncertain. The receptor was derived from a young man in good health. Some clones in this sample may be carry-over from other donors' samples. The specimen sequenced was naive CD4+ T cells from PBMCs. Subset defined: CD45RA+ positively selected. In DNA form, the CDR3 reads TGTGCCAGCAGTTTTTGGCGGTCCCAAGAGACCCAGTACTTC. Its translation is CASSFWRSQETQYF.